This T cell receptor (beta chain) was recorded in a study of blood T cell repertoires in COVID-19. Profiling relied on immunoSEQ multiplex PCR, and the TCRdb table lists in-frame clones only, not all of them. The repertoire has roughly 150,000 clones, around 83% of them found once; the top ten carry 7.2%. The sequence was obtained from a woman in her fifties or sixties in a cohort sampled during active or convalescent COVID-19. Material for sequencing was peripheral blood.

The CDR3 reads CASSLGDRGSPRQYF. The DNA for the CDR3 is TGCGCCAGCAGCCTGGGGGACAGGGGGTCACCGAGGCAGTACTTC. The gene calls are TRBV4-1 and TRBJ2-7, with TRBD1 identical over 11 bases. V shed 4 bases, J shed 9 bases, and the junction held 11 bases outside the gene matches. The CDR3 spans 15 residues. Looked up from germline, CDR1 is MGHRA and CDR2 is YSYEKL.